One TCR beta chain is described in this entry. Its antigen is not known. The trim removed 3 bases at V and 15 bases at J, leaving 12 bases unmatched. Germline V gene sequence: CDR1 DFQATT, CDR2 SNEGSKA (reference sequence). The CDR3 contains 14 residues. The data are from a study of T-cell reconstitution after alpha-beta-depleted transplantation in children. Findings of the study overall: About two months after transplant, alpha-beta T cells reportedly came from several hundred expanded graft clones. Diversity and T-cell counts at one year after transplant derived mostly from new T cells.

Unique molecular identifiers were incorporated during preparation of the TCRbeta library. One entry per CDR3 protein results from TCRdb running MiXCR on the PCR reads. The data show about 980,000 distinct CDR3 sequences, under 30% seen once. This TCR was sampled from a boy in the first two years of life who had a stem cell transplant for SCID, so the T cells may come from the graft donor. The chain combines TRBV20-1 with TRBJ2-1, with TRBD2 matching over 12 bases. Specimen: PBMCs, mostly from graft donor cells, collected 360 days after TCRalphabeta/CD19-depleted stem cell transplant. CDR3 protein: CSARGASGGAFGFF. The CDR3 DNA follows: TGCAGTGCTAGGGGGGCTAGCGGGGGGGCCTTCGGGTTCTTC.